One TCR beta chain is described in this entry. The antigen is undetermined. The PCR was carried out with 60 Vbeta primers and 13 Jbeta primers. This table comes from immunoSEQ multiplex PCR, and its TCRdb copy is limited to in-frame clones, with some not included. Of about 110,000 clones listed, approximately 82% are singletons. V was clipped by 6 bases and J by 6 bases, with 12 bases between them. The germline gives CDR1 ENHRY, CDR2 SYGVKD. The length of the CDR3 is 13 residues. The entry originates in a study of cytomegalovirus exposure and HLA in healthy donors. The study's findings and limits: A later analysis found most CMV-associated TCR beta chains apparently HLA-restricted. Highest at DRB1 and lowest at HLA-C, TCR association rates differed among HLA loci in a later analysis. There were some public TCRs occurring in many donors, but most TCR sequences were rare. Prediction of most subjects' HLA-A and HLA-B alleles by TCR beta sequences was reportedly accurate.

This receptor was identified in a man aged 35 to 55 in good health and CMV-seropositive. The sequenced sample was PBMCs. This chain joins TRBV10-3 and TRBJ1-5, with a tentative D call TRBD1 (6 bases). The chain's CDR3 is CAIRISDSQPQHF. Here the CDR3 DNA reads TGTGCCATCAGAATTTCGGACAGTCAGCCCCAGCATTTT.